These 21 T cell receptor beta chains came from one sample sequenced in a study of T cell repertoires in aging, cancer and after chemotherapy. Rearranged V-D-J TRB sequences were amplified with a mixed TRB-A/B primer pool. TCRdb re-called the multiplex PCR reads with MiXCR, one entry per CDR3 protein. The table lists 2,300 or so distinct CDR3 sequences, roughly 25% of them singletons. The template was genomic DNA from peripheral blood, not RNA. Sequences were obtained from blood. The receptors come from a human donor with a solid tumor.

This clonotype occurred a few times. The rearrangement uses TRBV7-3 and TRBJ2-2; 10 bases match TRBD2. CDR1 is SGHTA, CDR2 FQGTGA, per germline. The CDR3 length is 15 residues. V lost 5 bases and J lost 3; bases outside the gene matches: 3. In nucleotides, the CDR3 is TGTGCCAGCAGCCGGACTAGCGGAGACACCGGGGAGCTGTTTTTT. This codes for CASSRTSGDTGELFF.

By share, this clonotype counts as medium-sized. DNA of the CDR3: TGTGCCAGCAGTGGATCGTCCGGGACAGGGGCACACGAGCAGTACTTC. It translates to CASSGSSGTGAHEQYF. The J gene is TRBJ2-7, the V gene TRBV6-1, with 10 bases fitting TRBD1. J lost 5 bases, V lost 4 bases, and 11 bases had no gene match. This CDR3 is built from 16 residues. Germline values: CDR1 MNHNS, CDR2 SASEGT.

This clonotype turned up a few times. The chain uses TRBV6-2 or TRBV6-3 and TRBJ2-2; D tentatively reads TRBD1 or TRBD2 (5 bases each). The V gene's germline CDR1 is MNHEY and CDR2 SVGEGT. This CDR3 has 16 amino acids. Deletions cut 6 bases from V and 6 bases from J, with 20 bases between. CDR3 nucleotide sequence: TGTGCCAGCAGGAGGTCGGGACGGACGGGGTCCGGGGAGCTGTTTTTT. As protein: CASRRSGRTGSGELFF.

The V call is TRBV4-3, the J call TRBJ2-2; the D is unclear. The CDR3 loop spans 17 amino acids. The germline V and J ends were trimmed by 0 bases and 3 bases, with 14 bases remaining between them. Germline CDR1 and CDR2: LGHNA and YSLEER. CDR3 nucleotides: TGCGCCAGCAGCCAAGATTTGGGGATTCAATACACCGGGGAGCTGTTTTTT. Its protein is CASSQDLGIQYTGELFF.

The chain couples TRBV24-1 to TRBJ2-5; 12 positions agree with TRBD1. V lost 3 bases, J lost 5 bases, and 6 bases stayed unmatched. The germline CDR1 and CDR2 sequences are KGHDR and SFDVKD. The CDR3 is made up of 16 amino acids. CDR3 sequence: CATSDPGTGGAETQYF. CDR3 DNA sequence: TGTGCCACCAGTGATCCCGGGACAGGGGGCGCGGAGACCCAGTACTTC.

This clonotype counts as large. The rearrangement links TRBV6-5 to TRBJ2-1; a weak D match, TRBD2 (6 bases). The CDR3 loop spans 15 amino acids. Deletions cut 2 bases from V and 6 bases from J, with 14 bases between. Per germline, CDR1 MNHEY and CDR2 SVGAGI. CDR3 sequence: CASSYLGGWGNEQFF. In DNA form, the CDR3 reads TGTGCCAGCAGTTACCTCGGAGGGTGGGGCAATGAGCAGTTCTTC.

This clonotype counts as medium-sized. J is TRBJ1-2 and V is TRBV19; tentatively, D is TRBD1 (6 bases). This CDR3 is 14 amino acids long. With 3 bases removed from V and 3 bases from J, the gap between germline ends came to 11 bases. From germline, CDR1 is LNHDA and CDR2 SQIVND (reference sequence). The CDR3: CASSMKTGDYGYTF. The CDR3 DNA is TGTGCCAGTAGTATGAAGACAGGAGACTATGGCTACACCTTC.

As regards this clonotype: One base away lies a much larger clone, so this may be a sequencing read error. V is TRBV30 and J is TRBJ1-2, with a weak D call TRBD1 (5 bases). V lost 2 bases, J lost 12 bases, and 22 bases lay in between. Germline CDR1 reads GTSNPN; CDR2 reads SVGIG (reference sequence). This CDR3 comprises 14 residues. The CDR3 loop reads CAWSIPQGLRGHTF. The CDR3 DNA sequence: TGTGCCTGGAGTATCCCTCAGGGTCTACGCGGCCACACCTTC.

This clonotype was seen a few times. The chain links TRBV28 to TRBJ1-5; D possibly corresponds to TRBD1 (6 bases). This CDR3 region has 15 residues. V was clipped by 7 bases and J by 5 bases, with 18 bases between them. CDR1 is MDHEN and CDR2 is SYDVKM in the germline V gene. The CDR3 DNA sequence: TGTGCCAGCACCCCTCCGGGCAGGGGATATCAGCCCCAGCATTTT. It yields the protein CASTPPGRGYQPQHF.

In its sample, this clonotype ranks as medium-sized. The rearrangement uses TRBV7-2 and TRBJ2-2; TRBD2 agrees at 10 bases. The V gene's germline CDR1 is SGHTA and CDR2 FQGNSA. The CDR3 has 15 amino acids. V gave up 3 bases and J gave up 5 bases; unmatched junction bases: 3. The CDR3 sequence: CASSFGLAVTGELFF. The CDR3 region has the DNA TGTGCCAGCAGCTTTGGACTAGCGGTAACCGGGGAGCTGTTTTTT.

CDR3 amino acids: CASRATGRAYEQYF. The CDR3 region has the DNA TGTGCCAGCAGGGCCACGGGCAGGGCCTACGAGCAGTACTTC. V is TRBV5-6 and J is TRBJ2-7; D may be TRBD1 (5 bases). Between the trimmed V and J ends, which lost 5 bases and 2 bases, there was a span of 14 bases. The CDR3 contains 14 residues. CDR1 is SGHDT, CDR2 YYEEEE, per germline. The whole variable domain, remainder taken from reference TRBV5-6 and TRBJ2-7, is DAGVTQSPTHLIKTRGQQVTLRCSPKSGHDTVSWYQQALGQGPQFIFQYYEEEERQRGNFPDRFSGHQFPNYSSELNVNALLLGDSALYLCASRATGRAYEQYFGPGTRLTVT.

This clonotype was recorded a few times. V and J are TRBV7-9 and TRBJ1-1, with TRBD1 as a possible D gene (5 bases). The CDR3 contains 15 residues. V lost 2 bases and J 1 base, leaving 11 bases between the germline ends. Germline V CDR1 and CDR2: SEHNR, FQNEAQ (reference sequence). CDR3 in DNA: TGTGCCAGCAGCTTATTTTCGCAGGGGAACACTGAAGCTTTCTTT. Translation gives CASSLFSQGNTEAFF.

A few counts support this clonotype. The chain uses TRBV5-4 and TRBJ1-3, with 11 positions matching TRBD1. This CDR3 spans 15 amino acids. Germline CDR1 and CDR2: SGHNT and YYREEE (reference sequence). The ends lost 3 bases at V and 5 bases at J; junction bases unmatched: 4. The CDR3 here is CASSSGQGARNTIYF. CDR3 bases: TGTGCCAGCAGCTCAGGACAGGGGGCCAGAAACACCATATATTTT.

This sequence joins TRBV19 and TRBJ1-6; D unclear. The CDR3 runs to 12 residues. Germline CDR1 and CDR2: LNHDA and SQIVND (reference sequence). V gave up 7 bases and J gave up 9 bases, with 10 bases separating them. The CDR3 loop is CASTSWGSPLHF. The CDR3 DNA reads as TGTGCCAGTACTTCTTGGGGTTCACCCCTCCACTTT.

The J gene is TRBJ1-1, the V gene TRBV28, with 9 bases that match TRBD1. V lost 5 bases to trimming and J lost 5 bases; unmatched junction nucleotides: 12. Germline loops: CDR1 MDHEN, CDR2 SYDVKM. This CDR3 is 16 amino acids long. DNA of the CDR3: TGTGCCAGCAGTCTCGAATTCCGGGACAGGGAGACTGAAGCTTTCTTT. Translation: CASSLEFRDRETEAFF.

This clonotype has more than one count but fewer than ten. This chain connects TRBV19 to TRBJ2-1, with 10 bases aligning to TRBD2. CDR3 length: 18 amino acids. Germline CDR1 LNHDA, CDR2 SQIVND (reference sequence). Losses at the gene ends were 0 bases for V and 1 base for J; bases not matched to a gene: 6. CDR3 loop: CASSIDPPSGGSYNEQFF. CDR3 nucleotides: TGTGCCAGTAGTATAGATCCCCCTAGCGGGGGTTCCTACAATGAGCAGTTCTTC.

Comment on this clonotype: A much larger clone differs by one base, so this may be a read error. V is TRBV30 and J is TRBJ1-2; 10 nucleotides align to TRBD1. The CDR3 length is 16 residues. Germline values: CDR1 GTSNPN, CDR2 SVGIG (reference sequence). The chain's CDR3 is CAWCVVRTGGSYGYTF. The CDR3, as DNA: TGTGCCTGGTGTGTAGTGAGGACAGGGGGAAGCTATGGCTACACCTTC.

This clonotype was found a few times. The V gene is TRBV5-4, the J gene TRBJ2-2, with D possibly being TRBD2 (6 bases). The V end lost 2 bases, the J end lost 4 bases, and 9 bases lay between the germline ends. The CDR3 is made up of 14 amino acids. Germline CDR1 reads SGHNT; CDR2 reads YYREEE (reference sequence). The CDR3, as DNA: TGTGCCAGCAGCTTCCCGACTAGCACCGGGGAGCTGTTTTTT. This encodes CASSFPTSTGELFF.

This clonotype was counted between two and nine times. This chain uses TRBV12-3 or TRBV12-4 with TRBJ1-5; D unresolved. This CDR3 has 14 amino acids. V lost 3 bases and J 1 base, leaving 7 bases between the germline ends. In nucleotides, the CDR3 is TGTGCCAGCAGTTTTGTGGAGAGCAATCAGCCCCAGCATTTT. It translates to CASSFVESNQPQHF.

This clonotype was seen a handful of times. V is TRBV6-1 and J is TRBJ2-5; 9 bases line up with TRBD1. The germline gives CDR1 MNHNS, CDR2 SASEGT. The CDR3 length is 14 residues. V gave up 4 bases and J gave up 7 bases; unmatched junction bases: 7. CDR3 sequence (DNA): TGTGCCAGCAGTGCAGCCGGGACAGGGACGACCCAGTACTTC. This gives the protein CASSAAGTGTTQYF.

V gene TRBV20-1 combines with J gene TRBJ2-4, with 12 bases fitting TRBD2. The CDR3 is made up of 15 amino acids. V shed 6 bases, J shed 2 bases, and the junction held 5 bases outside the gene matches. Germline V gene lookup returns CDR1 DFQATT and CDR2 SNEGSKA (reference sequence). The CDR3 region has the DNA TGCAGTGCGCCGACTAGCGGGGGCCCCAAAAACATTCAGTACTTC. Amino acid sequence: CSAPTSGGPKNIQYF.